The 12 T cell receptor beta chains given below trace back to one sample, sequenced in a study of regulatory T cells in long-lasting Graves disease. Stated time point: newly diagnosed GD, antithyroid drugs for less than 3 months. From RNA extracted from PBMCs, the TCR library was made. To make TCR beta libraries, researchers used iRepertoire HTBI primers and Arm-PCR of CDR3 regions. TCRdb re-derived calls from the multiplex PCR reads in MiXCR, one entry per CDR3 protein. The sample lists roughly 350,000 distinct CDR3 sequences; around 15% were seen once. These records were also assigned to another study, of T cells in Graves' hyperthyroidism and ophthalmopathy.

Sequencing was performed on peripheral blood mononuclear cells (PBMCs), taken at new diagnosis, from a patient treated with antithyroid drugs. The origin of the receptors is a man aged 35-49 years with Graves disease.

This chain uses TRBV6-5 with TRBJ1-5, with 7 nucleotides matching TRBD1. The V and J ends lost 2 bases and 4 bases, in that order; junction bases with no gene match: 5. CDR1 and CDR2 (germline): MNHEY, SVGAGI. The CDR3 covers 15 residues. CDR3 nucleotide sequence: TGTGCCAGCAGTTACCAGGGACAGTTTAATCAGCCCCAGCATTTT. Its translation: CASSYQGQFNQPQHF.

This clonotype has a count of ten or more. The chain employs TRBV20-1 and TRBJ2-2, with no clear D. The CDR3 contains 14 residues. The V end lost 0 bases, the J end lost 0 bases, and 5 bases lay between the germline ends. The germline V gene encodes CDR1 DFQATT and CDR2 SNEGSKA (reference sequence). Here the CDR3 reads CSAREGSNTGELFF. The CDR3 region has the DNA TGCAGTGCTAGAGAAGGGTCGAACACCGGGGAGCTGTTTTTT.

The rearrangement uses TRBV20-1 and TRBJ2-2; 9 bases agree with TRBD2. The germline V gene encodes CDR1 DFQATT and CDR2 SNEGSKA (reference sequence). J lost 3 bases, V lost 2 bases, and 4 bases had no gene match. This CDR3 region has 15 residues. The DNA for the CDR3 is TGCAGTGCTAGACGGCGGGGGGGATACACCGGGGAGCTGTTTTTT. It encodes CSARRRGGYTGELFF.

This clonotype occurred many times. This chain uses TRBV5-1 with TRBJ1-2; TRBD1 agrees at 10 bases. Trimming at V came to 4 bases and at J to 8 bases, leaving 14 bases not matched to a gene. CDR1 is SGHRS, CDR2 YFSETQ, per germline. The CDR3 has 16 amino acids. The CDR3 protein is CASSAEHRDRGAGYTF. As DNA, the CDR3 is TGCGCCAGCAGCGCCGAACACCGGGACAGGGGAGCCGGCTACACCTTC.

Ten or more counts support this clonotype. The rearrangement joins TRBV15 to TRBJ1-1, with a tentative D call TRBD1 (6 bases). The germline V and J ends were trimmed by 0 bases and 1 base, with 9 bases remaining between them. From germline, CDR1 is LNHNV and CDR2 YYDKDF (reference sequence). The CDR3 is made up of 15 amino acids. The DNA of the CDR3 is TGTGCCACCAGCAGAGACCCCAGGGGGAACACTGAAGCTTTCTTT. Its translation is CATSRDPRGNTEAFF.

This clonotype was seen a few times. This clone may be a read error of a much larger clone one base away. The chain uses TRBV7-2 and TRBJ1-2, with D uncertain. This CDR3 is 14 amino acids long. Trimming stripped 1 base from V and 0 bases from J, with 6 bases between. Germline lookup yields CDR1 SGHTA and CDR2 FQGNSA. In DNA, the CDR3 is TGTGCCAGCAGCTTAGAAGCCTCTAACTATGGCTACACCTTC. It yields the protein CASSLEASNYGYTF.

This clonotype occurred a few times. The V gene is TRBV5-1, the J gene TRBJ1-6; D remains unclear. The germline V gene has CDR1 SGHRS and CDR2 YFSETQ. The CDR3 has 15 residues. Trimming took off 0 bases at V and 7 bases at J, with 11 bases between the two ends. CDR3 bases: TGCGCCAGCAGCTTGGGAGGGCCTGGGAATTCACCCCTCCACTTT. Translating it yields CASSLGGPGNSPLHF.

This clonotype was observed at least ten times. The V and J genes are TRBV29-1 and TRBJ2-5, with 9 bases that match TRBD1. This CDR3 is built from 12 residues. The junction had 12 bases not matched to a gene; V was cut back by 6 bases and J by 13 bases. Germline CDR1 reads SQVTM; CDR2 reads ANQGSEA. The CDR3 DNA reads as TGCAGCGTGATCAGACAGGGGGGTTTCGGGTACTTC. This translates into CSVIRQGGFGYF.

This clonotype showed up just a few times. This rearrangement joins TRBV4-2 to TRBJ1-1; D is unresolved. Germline V gene lookup returns CDR1 LGHNA and CDR2 YNFKEQ. Deletions cut 0 bases from V and 1 base from J, with 9 bases between. The CDR3 loop spans 15 amino acids. CDR3: CASSQEGLANTEAFF. As DNA, the CDR3 is TGTGCCAGCAGCCAAGAAGGACTGGCGAACACTGAAGCTTTCTTT.

This chain uses TRBV19 with TRBJ2-1; 14 bases fit TRBD2. V was clipped by 5 bases and J by 7 bases; unmatched bases: 10. Germline assignment: CDR1 LNHDA and CDR2 SQIVND (reference sequence). The CDR3 has 17 residues. CDR3 nucleotides: TGTGCCAGTAGTCTTCAGACTAGCGGGGGGGTAGGAAATGAGCAGTTCTTC. This encodes CASSLQTSGGVGNEQFF.

This clonotype was detected many times. The rearrangement joins TRBV12-5 to TRBJ1-1; D remains unclear. CDR1 and CDR2 (germline): LGHNT, FRNRAP. Trimming took off 0 bases at V and 6 bases at J, with 14 bases between the two ends. This CDR3 region has 15 residues. For the CDR3, the DNA is TGTGCTAGTGGTTTGGTACCAAATTTTGGGGCTGAAGCTTTCTTT. Translated: CASGLVPNFGAEAFF.

The genes are TRBV6-1 and TRBJ1-2; 8 bases fit TRBD1. Germline loops: CDR1 MNHNS, CDR2 SASEGT. V lost 6 bases and J lost 8; bases outside the gene matches: 5. The CDR3 runs to 12 residues. In DNA form, the CDR3 reads TGTGCCAGCAGGACAGGGGAGGGGGGCTACACCTTC. Translation gives CASRTGEGGYTF.